This TCR beta chain originates from a study of T cell changes during pregnancy in multiple sclerosis. The data were produced by immunoSEQ multiplex PCR, yet TCRdb's version contains in-frame clones alone and is incomplete. The sample consists of over 90,000 clones, 80% to 95% of them appearing once. The clonotype was recovered from a female donor with multiple sclerosis, enrolled in a pregnancy study. The sample here was peripheral blood, taken after pregnancy.

CDR3 residues: CSCGAKLNTEAFF. For the CDR3, the DNA is TGCAGCTGCGGGGCGAAGCTGAACACTGAAGCTTTCTTT. The rearrangement links TRBV29-1 to TRBJ1-1, with D tentatively TRBD1 (5 bases). Trimming stripped 8 bases from V and 0 bases from J, with 13 bases between. This CDR3 contains 13 residues. Germline CDR1 SQVTM, CDR2 ANQGSEA. The full variable domain, with the rest looked up from reference TRBV29-1 and TRBJ1-1, is SAVISQKPSRDICQRGTSLTIQCQVDSQVTMMFWYRQQPGQSLTLIATANQGSEATYESGFVIDKFPISRPNLTFSTLTVSNMSPEDSSIYLCSCGAKLNTEAFFGQGTRLTVV.